One and the same sample provided the 7 T cell receptor beta chains below, sequenced in a study of T cells after yellow fever vaccination. TCRdb re-derived calls from the 5' RACE reads in MiXCR, one entry per CDR3 protein. The sample yields about 75,000 distinct CDR3 sequences, under 9.5% seen once. The sequencing here drew on CD8+ T cells sorted from PBMCs, taken more than 8 days after the first yellow fever vaccination. The receptor set was obtained from a man between 18 and 29 years old who received the YFV17D yellow fever vaccine.

A remark on this clonotype: Compared with germline, one end of the junction differs, possibly owing to a read error. This chain uses TRBV20-1 with TRBJ1-1; D is unclear. The CDR3 runs 16 residues. Per the germline V gene, CDR1 is DFQATT and CDR2 is SNEGSKA (reference sequence). The CDR3 nucleotides read TGCTGTGCTAGAGAGGCCTACCGCGGGTCCAACACTGAAGCTTTCTTT. It translates to CCAREAYRGSNTEAFF.

The rearrangement joins TRBV19 to TRBJ2-1; either TRBD1 or TRBD2 may supply D (5 bases each). The CDR3 runs to 14 residues. V dropped 1 base and J dropped 6 bases, with 10 bases sitting between them. From germline, CDR1 is LNHDA and CDR2 SQIVND (reference sequence). The DNA of the CDR3 is TGTGCCAGTAGTATAGGTGGGACCTTCAATGAGCAGTTCTTC. This translates into CASSIGGTFNEQFF. The full variable domain, in which reference TRBV19 and TRBJ2-1 provide the parts outside the CDR3, is DGGITQSPKYLFRKEGQNVTLSCEQNLNHDAMYWYRQDPGQGLRLIYYSQIVNDFQKGDIAEGYSVSREKKESFPLTVTSAQKNPTAFYLCASSIGGTFNEQFFGPGTRLTVL.

This clonotype appeared many times. This chain uses TRBV29-1 with TRBJ2-2, with D perhaps TRBD1 (5 bases). This CDR3 is built from 12 residues. The V gene lost 7 bases and the J gene lost 6 bases, with 12 bases spanning the gap. Germline V gives CDR1 SQVTM, CDR2 ANQGSEA. The DNA of the CDR3 is TGCAGCGCCCAGGGTAATCCCGGGGAGCTGTTTTTT. It specifies CSAQGNPGELFF.

This clonotype was seen a handful of times. The genes are TRBV7-3 and TRBJ2-2; no clear D gene. Germline loops: CDR1 SGHTA, CDR2 FQGTGA. V lost 6 bases and J 0 bases, leaving 14 bases between the germline ends. The CDR3 runs 16 residues. This CDR3 reads CASRPTVRPNTGELFF. The CDR3 DNA reads as TGTGCCAGCAGGCCCACGGTCCGCCCGAACACCGGGGAGCTGTTTTTT.

This clonotype was seen repeatedly, ten times or more. This chain connects TRBV29-1 to TRBJ2-1; no firm D call. Germline lookup yields CDR1 SQVTM and CDR2 ANQGSEA. Trimming took off 7 bases at V and 5 bases at J, with 3 bases between the two ends. The CDR3 totals 9 residues. The CDR3, as DNA: TGCAGCGGGGACAATGAGCAGTTCTTC. The encoded protein is CSGDNEQFF.

The sample holds many counts of this clonotype. This chain links TRBV4-1 with TRBJ2-7; D uncertain. The germline V gene has CDR1 MGHRA and CDR2 YSYEKL. Trimming took off 5 bases at V and 3 bases at J, with 14 bases between the two ends. The CDR3 is made up of 14 amino acids. CDR3 in DNA: TGCGCCAGCAGCTTCTCAACCGGCGGCTACGAGCAGTACGTC. It yields the protein CASSFSTGGYEQYV.

Remarks on this clonotype: This may stem from a read error, because a much larger clone lies one nucleotide away. The J gene is TRBJ2-5, the V gene TRBV5-1; TRBD1 matches at 7 bases. V was pared by 4 bases and J by 5 bases, with 5 bases of the junction left unmatched. CDR1 and CDR2 (germline): SGHRS, YFSETQ. The CDR3 length is 13 residues. CDR3 in amino acids: CASSGDRDETQYF. The CDR3 DNA reads as TGCGCCAGCAGCGGTGACAGGGACGAGACCCAGTACTTC.